This T cell receptor beta chain was profiled in a study of blood T cell repertoires in COVID-19. Background on the study: Acute and convalescent COVID-19 specimens originated in the United States, Italy and Spain.

The table came from immunoSEQ multiplex PCR; TCRdb's copy has only in-frame clones and leaves some out. The sample lists 250,000 or so clones, about 90% occurring once. Trimming cost V 4 bases and J 4 bases; bases outside gene matches: 7. The CDR3 consists of 15 residues. CDR1 and CDR2 from the germline V gene are SGHRS and YFSETQ. Source material: peripheral blood. The TCR sequence derives from an elderly man with acute or convalescent COVID-19. This sequence joins TRBV5-1 and TRBJ1-2; TRBD1 matches at 10 bases. The CDR3 DNA reads as TGCGCCAGCAGCCCCCAGACAGGGGGCACCTATGGCTACACCTTC. Translated: CASSPQTGGTYGYTF.